The clone carrying this T cell receptor (beta chain) was observed a single time. This specimen belongs to a study of OX40 agonist ivuxolimab in advanced cancers. Study in general: It was ivuxolimab, an agonistic anti-OX40 (CD134) antibody, that patients were treated with.

Germline V gene data show CDR1 as SGHNT and CDR2 as YYREEE (reference sequence). With V trimmed by 0 bases and J by 2 bases, 0 bases remained unmatched. The CDR3 length is 15 residues. The assay was immunoSEQ multiplex PCR, and TCRdb's table has in-frame clones only and misses some. The table includes 35,000 to 45,000 clones, over 80% detected once. The rearrangement uses TRBV5-4 and TRBJ2-1; 9 nucleotides match TRBD2. The input for sequencing was CD4+ or CD8+ T cells sorted from blood, taken in a trial of the OX40 agonist ivuxolimab. The sequence came from an adult with an advanced solid tumor such as melanoma, head and neck, liver or kidney cancer. CDR3 in amino acids: CASSLEREAYNEQFF. CDR3 sequence (DNA): TGTGCCAGCAGCTTGGAGCGGGAGGCCTACAATGAGCAGTTCTTC.